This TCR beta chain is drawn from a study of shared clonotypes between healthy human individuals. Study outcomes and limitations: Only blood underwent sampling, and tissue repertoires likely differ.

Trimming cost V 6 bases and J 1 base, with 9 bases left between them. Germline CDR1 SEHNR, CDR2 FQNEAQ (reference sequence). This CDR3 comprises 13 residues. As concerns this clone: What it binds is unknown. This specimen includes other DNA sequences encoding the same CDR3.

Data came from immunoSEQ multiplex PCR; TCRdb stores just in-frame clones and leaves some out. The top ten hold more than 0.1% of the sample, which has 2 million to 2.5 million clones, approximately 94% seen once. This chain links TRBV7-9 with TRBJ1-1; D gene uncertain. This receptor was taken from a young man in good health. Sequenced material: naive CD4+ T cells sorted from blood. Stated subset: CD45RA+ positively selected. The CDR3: CASRPTGNTEAFF. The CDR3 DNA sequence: TGTGCCAGCAGACCCACTGGGAACACTGAAGCTTTCTTT.